This T cell receptor beta chain was profiled in a study of cytomegalovirus exposure and HLA in healthy donors. For the study at large: Most genotyped donors, 65% to 90% of around 370, had Caucasian-associated genetic ancestry. The study, taken as a whole, reports: 87-base-pair reads could not separate some V segments, including TRBV6-2 and TRBV6-3. Cytomegalovirus status was reportedly diagnosed by the classifier with high specificity and sensitivity.

The PCR used 60 Vbeta and 13 Jbeta primers. Assay: immunoSEQ multiplex PCR; the TCRdb copy retains only in-frame clones and omits some. The profile covers under 150,000 clones, with approximately 80% appearing a single time and 1.5% to 2% taken by the ten largest. Points on this clone: The antigen remains undetermined.

As for the donors, each was a healthy bone marrow donor. Germline-derived CDR1 and CDR2 are MNHEY and SVGAGI. This CDR3 is built from 14 residues. V gave up 7 bases and J gave up 6 bases; unmatched junction bases: 10. The rearrangement links TRBV6-5 to TRBJ2-7; 9 nucleotides match TRBD1. The sequenced material came from PBMCs. This receptor was taken from a female donor in good health and CMV-seropositive. Here the CDR3 reads CASTNRGQGSEQYF. CDR3 DNA: TGTGCCAGCACTAACAGGGGACAGGGATCCGAGCAGTACTTC.